The 9 T cell receptor beta chains below all came from one sample that was sequenced in a study of shared clonotypes between healthy human individuals (dated by TCRdb to between 2020 and 2021). CD8 naive samples consisted of CD45RO-negative cells that were positively selected for CCR7, yielding a CD45RA+CCR7+ population without TemRA cells. The library was built by means of the immunoSEQ multiplex PCR assay. TCRdb mirrors the immuneACCESS table, restricted to in-frame sequences. Some clones are absent from its copies; in checked studies, under half trace to an unresolved V gene, and the reason for the others is unknown. This sample has around 1,900,000 clones in its table, and 93% of those were observed once. The ten biggest clones cover about 1.6% of the sample. The sequencing sample was made of naive CD8+ T cells from PBMCs. Per the publication, the cell subset or site label means: CD45RA+CCR7+. These receptor sequences come from a man aged 18-30 years in good health. Some clones in this sample may be carry-over from other donors' samples.

This clone was counted a single time. The chain combines TRBV28 with TRBJ2-3; 12 nucleotides match TRBD2. Germline CDR1 MDHEN, CDR2 SYDVKM. CDR3 size: 15 residues. The trim removed 2 bases at V and 6 bases at J, leaving 3 bases unmatched. The CDR3 is CASSLLAGGWDTQYF. The CDR3, as DNA: TGTGCCAGCAGTTTACTAGCGGGAGGGTGGGATACGCAGTATTTT.

In DNA, the CDR3 is TGTGCCAGCAGTTTAGGTCGGAGGTCCGGGGAGCTGTTTTTT. Residues: CASSLGRRSGELFF. The chain joins TRBV27 to TRBJ2-2; maybe TRBD2 (5 bases). There are 14 residues in the CDR3. With 2 bases removed from V and 6 bases from J, the gap between germline ends came to 10 bases. Germline V gives CDR1 MNHEY, CDR2 SMNVEV (reference sequence).

CDR3 amino acids: CASSFRGAPSLKAHYEQYF. The CDR3 nucleotides are TGTGCCAGCAGTTTCCGGGGGGCCCCTAGCCTCAAAGCGCACTACGAGCAGTACTTC. The chain is built from TRBV28 and TRBJ2-7; maybe TRBD2 (7 bases). With 3 bases removed from V and 3 bases from J, the gap between germline ends came to 27 bases. This CDR3 comprises 19 residues. Germline V gene sequence: CDR1 MDHEN, CDR2 SYDVKM. Full variable domain (missing parts from reference TRBV28 and TRBJ2-7): DVKVTQSSRYLVKRTGEKVFLECVQDMDHENMFWYRQDPGLGLRLIYFSYDVKMKEKGDIPEGYSVSREKKERFSLILESASTNQTSMYLCASSFRGAPSLKAHYEQYFGPGTRLTVT.

This clone was observed a few times. The chain combines TRBV27 with TRBJ1-2; TRBD1 is a possible D gene (5 bases). Germline V gives CDR1 MNHEY, CDR2 SMNVEV (reference sequence). CDR3 size: 11 residues. V lost 6 bases to trimming and J lost 10 bases, with 12 bases between them. The DNA of the CDR3 is TGTGCCAGCAGAGGGGCCTCTCTCTACACCTTC. It encodes CASRGASLYTF.

V and J are TRBV12-5 and TRBJ2-1, with D unresolved. This CDR3 contains 14 residues. The germline gives CDR1 LGHNT, CDR2 FRNRAP. The germline V and J ends were trimmed by 1 base and 6 bases, with 10 bases remaining between them. Written as DNA, the CDR3 is TGTGCTAGTGGTTTGGGGGGTTGGAGCAATGAGCAGTTCTTC. It yields the protein CASGLGGWSNEQFF.

J is TRBJ2-2 and V is TRBV19, with 13 bases matching TRBD2. V shed 5 bases and J 6 bases; nucleotides not matched to a gene: 12. Germline-derived CDR1 and CDR2 are LNHDA and SQIVND (reference sequence). The CDR3 consists of 18 residues. Here the CDR3 DNA reads TGTGCCAGTAGTTCCTACCCTCGGACTAGCGGGAGCCCCGGGGAGCTGTTTTTT. Translated: CASSSYPRTSGSPGELFF. Drawing the rest from reference TRBV19 and TRBJ2-2, the complete variable domain is DGGITQSPKYLFRKEGQNVTLSCEQNLNHDAMYWYRQDPGQGLRLIYYSQIVNDFQKGDIAEGYSVSREKKESFPLTVTSAQKNPTAFYLCASSSYPRTSGSPGELFFGEGSRLTVL.

The genes are TRBV30 and TRBJ2-7, with a weak D call TRBD2 (6 bases). Germline V gives CDR1 GTSNPN, CDR2 SVGIG (reference sequence). Trimming stripped 1 base from V and 3 bases from J, with 16 bases between. CDR3 size: 15 residues. CDR3 nucleotide sequence: TGTGCCTGGAGTGAACCGACCCGGAGGGGCTACGAGCAGTACTTC. Translation gives CAWSEPTRRGYEQYF. Supplemented by reference TRBV30 and TRBJ2-7, the full variable domain reads SQTIHQWPATLVQPVGSPLSLECTVEGTSNPNLYWYRQAAGRGLQLLFYSVGIGQISSEVPQNLSASRPQDRQFILSSKKLLLSDSGFYLCAWSEPTRRGYEQYFGPGTRLTVT.

The V and J genes are TRBV4-3 and TRBJ1-3; no firm D call. This CDR3 contains 15 residues. Germline CDR1 is LGHNA and CDR2 is YSLEER. The V and J ends lost 0 bases and 0 bases respectively, with 6 bases between them. The CDR3 loop is CASSQDKSSGNTIYF. Written as DNA, the CDR3 is TGCGCCAGCAGCCAAGATAAGAGCTCTGGAAACACCATATATTTT.

As regards this clone: In the same sample, other DNA sequences code for this CDR3. The genes are TRBV19 and TRBJ1-5; tentatively, D is TRBD1 (5 bases). This CDR3 contains 14 residues. Germline V gene data show CDR1 as LNHDA and CDR2 as SQIVND (reference sequence). The V and J ends lost 2 bases and 2 bases respectively, with 7 bases between them. The CDR3 protein is CASSIRDGNQPQHF. The CDR3 nucleotides read TGTGCCAGTAGTATACGGGACGGCAATCAGCCCCAGCATTTT.